This TCR beta chain is from a study of T cells in Graves' hyperthyroidism and ophthalmopathy. Amplification of TCR beta CDR3 regions was performed using RNA transcripts as template. Using the HTBI primer set, a first-round RT-PCR was run on the TCR CDR3. TCRdb re-called the multiplex PCR reads through MiXCR, storing one row per CDR3 protein. The sample contains about 410,000 distinct CDR3 sequences, roughly 14% of which appear only once. Study-wide findings and caveats: Appearing also in blood were most of the thyroid clonotypes expanded above 0.001.

This CDR3 has 18 amino acids. Germline loops: CDR1 SGHVS, CDR2 FQNEAQ. V was pared by 3 bases and J by 2 bases, with 11 bases of the junction left unmatched. Those patients with uncontrolled infection, other autoimmune disease, pregnancy or lactation were excluded. PBMCs came from around 10 ml fresh peripheral blood. For this clonotype: Its specificity is not known. This could be a read error, since a much larger clone is one nucleotide away.

The V gene is TRBV7-8, the J gene TRBJ2-3, with TRBD2 matching 10 bases. This sequence originates from a man in his late teens or twenties with Graves' ophthalmopathy. The specimen sequenced was blood. The CDR3 loop is CASSFPTRAGGNTDTQYF. The CDR3 DNA follows: TGTGCCAGCAGCTTTCCGACCAGAGCGGGGGGGAACACAGATACGCAGTATTTT.